The 29 T cell receptor beta chains below come from one sample, sequenced in a study of vaccination and CD4 T cells after COVID-19. For these TCRs, the target antigens are not known. An Oncomine TCR Beta short-read assay was used to sequence the DNA from cultured CD4+ T cells. TCRdb re-analysed the PCR reads in MiXCR, keeping a single row per CDR3 protein. Here the sample spans over 8,500 distinct CDR3 sequences, around a third being singletons. Specified treatment: roughly 11-day PBMC culture with coronavirus spike peptide pools or control peptides (ViraFEST assay). Sequenced sample: cultured CD4+ T cells from blood. These receptors were collected from a human donor with COVID-19.

V is TRBV9 and J is TRBJ2-7; D gene ambiguous. The CDR3 contains 15 residues. V was clipped by 0 bases and J by 3 bases, with 13 bases between them. CDR1 is SGDLS, CDR2 YYNGEE, per germline. This CDR3 is CASSVAYTADYEQYF. The CDR3 nucleotides are TGTGCCAGCAGCGTAGCCTACACGGCGGACTACGAGCAGTACTTC.

This rearrangement joins TRBV7-2 to TRBJ2-2; 8 bases fit TRBD2. This CDR3 is 16 amino acids long. CDR1 SGHTA and CDR2 FQGNSA come from the germline V gene. The junction had 8 bases not matched to a gene; V was cut back by 3 bases and J by 5 bases. DNA of the CDR3: TGTGCCAGCAGCTTTTCGGGGGGGCCTCGTACCGGGGAGCTGTTTTTT. Its protein product is CASSFSGGPRTGELFF.

The chain couples TRBV15 to TRBJ2-7; D might be TRBD1 (5 bases). Looked up from germline, CDR1 is LNHNV and CDR2 is YYDKDF (reference sequence). Trimming left V 0 bases short and J 3 bases short, with 9 bases between. The CDR3 has 14 residues. The CDR3: CATSRDRVDYEQYF. Here the CDR3 DNA reads TGTGCCACCAGCAGAGACAGGGTAGACTACGAGCAGTACTTC.

J is TRBJ2-1 and V is TRBV11-3; D is possibly TRBD1 (7 bases). The V and J ends lost 3 bases and 5 bases respectively, with 14 bases between them. The germline V gene has CDR1 SGHNT and CDR2 YENEEA. The CDR3 covers 15 residues. The CDR3 DNA is TGTGCCAGCAGCTTGTCCCCAGGGGGGAACAATGAGCAGTTCTTC. It encodes CASSLSPGGNNEQFF.

This chain links TRBV7-3 with TRBJ2-1, with TRBD1 as a possible D gene (6 bases). The CDR3 totals 15 residues. The V and J ends lost 5 bases and 6 bases respectively, with 17 bases between them. Germline V gene data show CDR1 as SGHTA and CDR2 as FQGTGA. The chain's CDR3 is CASSPLGDIFNEQFF. The CDR3 DNA reads TGTGCCAGCAGCCCACTTGGGGACATTTTCAATGAGCAGTTCTTC.

This clonotype showed up just once. This rearrangement joins TRBV2 to TRBJ2-2; D possibly uses TRBD1 or TRBD2 (5 bases each). CDR1 and CDR2 from the germline V gene are SNHLY and FYNNEI. The V end was cut by 7 bases, the J end by 7 bases, with 10 bases between. CDR3 length equals 12 residues. For the CDR3, the DNA is TGTGCCAGCATGGGGGACCGCGGGGAGCTGTTTTTT. This encodes CASMGDRGELFF.

This clonotype came up a few times. This chain uses TRBV6-5 with TRBJ2-3; D is unresolved. Germline V gene sequence: CDR1 MNHEY, CDR2 SVGAGI. This CDR3 is 13 amino acids long. Deletions cut 0 bases from V and 4 bases from J, with 5 bases between. This CDR3 is CASSYSFADTQYF. The CDR3 DNA sequence: TGTGCCAGCAGTTACTCCTTCGCAGATACGCAGTATTTT.

The chain joins TRBV6-1 to TRBJ1-2; possibly TRBD1 for D (5 bases). From germline, CDR1 is MNHNS and CDR2 SASEGT. The germline V and J ends were trimmed by 8 bases and 8 bases, with 24 bases remaining between them. This CDR3 comprises 15 residues. The CDR3 DNA reads as TGTGCCAGCGCCACGGGAGCGGTGGGGGGGGACGGCTACACCTTC. Its translation is CASATGAVGGDGYTF.

This clonotype was observed a few times. The chain carries TRBV15 and TRBJ2-3; D remains ambiguous. This CDR3 region has 12 residues. V shed 8 bases and J shed 3 bases, with 9 bases lying between them. Germline V gives CDR1 LNHNV, CDR2 YYDKDF (reference sequence). The CDR3 sequence is CATGWVTDTQYF. CDR3 sequence (DNA): TGTGCCACCGGGTGGGTAACAGATACGCAGTATTTT.

This clonotype appeared a few times. The V and J genes are TRBV19 and TRBJ2-3; 12 bases fit TRBD2. The junction had 8 bases not matched to a gene; V was cut back by 10 bases and J by 6 bases. Germline V lookup: CDR1 LNHDA, CDR2 SQIVND (reference sequence). The CDR3 extends over 14 amino acids. The CDR3 sequence: CATTSGGLGDTQYF. The CDR3 DNA reads as TGTGCCACTACTAGCGGGGGGTTGGGGGATACGCAGTATTTT.

CDR3: CAWSRDSNEQFF. The CDR3 bases are TGTGCCTGGAGCCGGGACTCCAATGAGCAGTTCTTC. V and J are TRBV30 and TRBJ2-1, with a weak D call TRBD2 (6 bases). The CDR3 loop spans 12 amino acids. The germline gives CDR1 GTSNPN, CDR2 SVGIG (reference sequence). The V end was cut by 3 bases, the J end by 6 bases, with 9 bases between. Full variable domain (remainder filled in from reference TRBV30 and TRBJ2-1): SQTIHQWPATLVQPVGSPLSLECTVEGTSNPNLYWYRQAAGRGLQLLFYSVGIGQISSEVPQNLSASRPQDRQFILSSKKLLLSDSGFYLCAWSRDSNEQFFGPGTRLTVL.

The chain joins TRBV20-1 to TRBJ1-4; weak D call: TRBD1 (6 bases). The germline V gene encodes CDR1 DFQATT and CDR2 SNEGSKA (reference sequence). V lost 6 bases and J lost 1, with 9 bases in between. The CDR3 consists of 13 residues. As DNA, the CDR3 is TGCAGTGCAGAACAGGGAACTAATGAAAAACTGTTTTTT. Its translation: CSAEQGTNEKLFF.

The rearrangement links TRBV11-1 to TRBJ2-5; 7 positions match TRBD2. Germline CDR1 SGHAT, CDR2 FQDESV (reference sequence). V gave up 1 base and J gave up 4 bases; unmatched junction bases: 15. The CDR3 consists of 18 residues. The CDR3 region is CASSLVAFGGRSGETQYF. DNA for the CDR3: TGTGCCAGCAGCTTAGTCGCCTTCGGGGGGAGGTCGGGAGAGACCCAGTACTTC.

The rearrangement uses TRBV15 and TRBJ2-5; perhaps D is TRBD1 or TRBD2 (6 bases each). CDR1 LNHNV and CDR2 YYDKDF come from the germline V gene (reference sequence). Trimming took 1 base from V and 5 from J, leaving 11 bases between them. CDR3 length equals 14 residues. DNA of the CDR3: TGTGCCACCAGCAGAGTGGGGGGCCCTGAGACCCAGTACTTC. Amino acid sequence: CATSRVGGPETQYF. Using reference TRBV15 and TRBJ2-5 for the parts outside the CDR3, the full variable domain is DAMVIQNPRYQVTQFGKPVTLSCSQTLNHNVMYWYQQKSSQAPKLLFHYYDKDFNNEADTPDNFQSRRPNTSFCFLDIRSPGLGDTAMYLCATSRVGGPETQYFGPGTRLLVL.

This clonotype is deemed large. The V gene is TRBV25-1, the J gene TRBJ1-5, with TRBD1 identical over 7 bases. The CDR3 contains 14 residues. Unmatched junction bases numbered 4, after V lost 5 bases and J lost 3 bases. Germline V CDR1 and CDR2: MGHDK, SYGVNS. CDR3 sequence reads: CASSTQGLNQPQHF. The DNA of the CDR3 is TGTGCCAGCAGTACACAGGGGCTCAATCAGCCCCAGCATTTT.

This clonotype has more than one count but fewer than ten. The genes are TRBV6-5 and TRBJ1-1; D is unclear. The CDR3 runs 15 residues. V was clipped by 0 bases and J by 0 bases, with 8 bases between them. Germline-derived CDR1 and CDR2 are MNHEY and SVGAGI. CDR3 nucleotides: TGTGCCAGCAGTTACTCGATCTTGCTGAACACTGAAGCTTTCTTT. Protein sequence: CASSYSILLNTEAFF.

This clonotype showed up just a few times. The gene calls are TRBV7-2 and TRBJ2-7; no clear D. Germline CDR1 is SGHTA and CDR2 is FQGNSA. V was cut by 4 bases and J by 1 base, with 11 bases left in between. The CDR3 runs 14 residues. The CDR3 protein is CASSSSIRSYEQYF. In DNA, the CDR3 is TGTGCCAGCAGCTCATCGATCAGATCCTACGAGCAGTACTTC.

The genes are TRBV7-3 and TRBJ1-1, with D unclear. V dropped 2 bases and J dropped 11 bases, with 21 bases sitting between them. The CDR3 has 15 residues. CDR1 is SGHTA and CDR2 is FQGTGA in the germline V gene. CDR3 DNA: TGTGCCAGCAGCTTACGGCGGACTACGATTACTTCGGCTTTCTTT. Residues: CASSLRRTTITSAFF.

This clonotype was counted between two and nine times. The V call is TRBV19, the J call TRBJ1-5; 10 nucleotides agree with TRBD1. Germline V gene data show CDR1 as LNHDA and CDR2 as SQIVND (reference sequence). V was pared by 4 bases and J by 7 bases, with 7 bases of the junction left unmatched. The CDR3 is 15 amino acids. CDR3 in amino acids: CASSTGQGIRQPQHF. CDR3 sequence (DNA): TGTGCCAGTAGTACGGGACAGGGGATAAGACAGCCCCAGCATTTT.

The rearrangement links TRBV2 to TRBJ2-3; the match to TRBD2 covers 8 bases. CDR3 length: 12 amino acids. The J segment lost 4 bases and the V segment lost 6 bases, leaving 0 bases of the junction unmatched. Germline CDR1 reads SNHLY; CDR2 reads FYNNEI. The CDR3 spells CASRTSADTQYF. In DNA, the CDR3 is TGTGCCAGCAGGACTAGCGCAGATACGCAGTATTTT.

The chain couples TRBV5-1 to TRBJ2-7, with D uncertain. V lost 0 bases, J lost 3 bases, and 1 base lay in between. Germline V gene lookup returns CDR1 SGHRS and CDR2 YFSETQ. This CDR3 contains 11 residues. CDR3 coding DNA: TGCGCCAGCAGCTTGGACTACGAGCAGTACTTC. This codes for CASSLDYEQYF.

V gene TRBV10-3 combines with J gene TRBJ2-7; no definite D call. Germline V gene data show CDR1 as ENHRY and CDR2 as SYGVKD. This CDR3 has 14 residues. V was shortened by 3 bases and J by 9 bases, with 18 bases between the two germline ends. The CDR3: CAISEDITTTRQYF. The CDR3 bases are TGTGCCATCAGTGAAGATATAACCACTACGAGGCAGTACTTC.

The rearrangement uses TRBV10-2 and TRBJ1-5; D gene uncertain. V shed 1 base and J shed 2 bases, with 9 bases lying between them. This CDR3 contains 15 residues. CDR1 and CDR2 (germline): WSHSY, SAAADI. CDR3 loop: CASSEFSAGNQPQHF. The CDR3 nucleotides are TGCGCCAGCAGTGAGTTTTCGGCTGGCAATCAGCCCCAGCATTTT.

V is TRBV7-6 and J is TRBJ2-5, with 12 bases that match TRBD2. V lost 10 bases to trimming and J lost 2 bases; unmatched junction nucleotides: 5. This CDR3 has 14 amino acids. The V gene's germline CDR1 is SGHVS and CDR2 FNYEAQ. The CDR3 nucleotides read TGTGCCACCGGGACTAGCGGGTATCAAGAGACCCAGTACTTC. Its protein is CATGTSGYQETQYF.

The V gene is TRBV19, the J gene TRBJ1-2, with a tentative D call TRBD1 (5 bases). Germline CDR1 and CDR2: LNHDA and SQIVND (reference sequence). The CDR3 spans 13 residues. Deletions cut 5 bases from V and 8 bases from J, with 15 bases between. CDR3 residues: CASSPRGAGGYTF. The CDR3 coding sequence is TGTGCCAGTAGTCCGAGGGGTGCTGGGGGCTACACCTTC.

This chain links TRBV30 with TRBJ2-7; D gene uncertain. CDR1 is GTSNPN, CDR2 SVGIG, per germline (reference sequence). The germline V and J ends were trimmed by 4 bases and 5 bases, with 9 bases remaining between them. The CDR3 runs to 11 residues. The CDR3 bases are TGTGCCTGGAACAGAGCCCACGAGCAGTACTTC. Residues: CAWNRAHEQYF.

This clonotype was counted a single time. The V call is TRBV7-9, the J call TRBJ2-7; TRBD1 agrees at 8 bases. Per the germline V gene, CDR1 is SEHNR and CDR2 is FQNEAQ (reference sequence). After removal of 5 bases from V and 6 bases from J, the junction contained 9 bases not matched to a gene. The CDR3 totals 14 residues. Here the CDR3 reads CASSLGQGEGEQYF. The DNA of the CDR3 is TGTGCCAGCAGCCTTGGACAGGGAGAAGGCGAGCAGTACTTC.

As DNA, the CDR3 is TGTGCCAGCAGTTACCGTCCGTTACACCTGTACGAGCAGTACTTC. It yields the protein CASSYRPLHLYEQYF. This chain joins TRBV6-5 and TRBJ2-7, with D uncertain. With 2 bases removed from V and 4 bases from J, the gap between germline ends came to 15 bases. CDR1 MNHEY and CDR2 SVGAGI come from the germline V gene. The CDR3 has 15 residues.

The chain is built from TRBV7-9 and TRBJ2-1; perhaps TRBD1 as D (6 bases). Germline values: CDR1 SEHNR, CDR2 FQNEAQ (reference sequence). The CDR3 totals 14 residues. V dropped 5 bases and J dropped 9 bases, with 17 bases sitting between them. The CDR3 sequence is CASSTTGGYGEQFF. In DNA form, the CDR3 reads TGTGCCAGCAGCACGACAGGAGGTTATGGTGAGCAGTTCTTC.